A single sample is the source of the 28 T cell receptor beta chains below, sequenced in a study of regulatory T cells in long-lasting Graves disease. HTBI primers from iRepertoire and Arm-PCR of CDR3 regions yielded the TCR beta libraries. TCRdb processed the multiplex PCR reads anew with MiXCR; each CDR3 protein has one entry. The sample comprises about 470,000 distinct CDR3 sequences, roughly 20% of which are singletons, and 7.8% rests with the top ten. Time point given: persistent/refractory GD, antithyroid drugs over 5 years with positive TRAb. TCR sequences were obtained from RNA taken from PBMCs. The input for sequencing was peripheral blood mononuclear cells (PBMCs), taken when the disease was refractory, from a patient treated with antithyroid drugs. Source of these receptors: a female donor with Graves disease.

This clonotype was detected a few times. CDR3 loop: CAISTTGQPFQYF. Here the CDR3 DNA reads TGTGCCATCAGCACTACGGGACAACCCTTCCAGTACTTC. The gene calls are TRBV10-3 and TRBJ2-7; a possible D gene is TRBD1 (6 bases). The CDR3 spans 13 residues. The germline CDR1 and CDR2 sequences are ENHRY and SYGVKD. The germline V and J ends were trimmed by 6 bases and 10 bases, with 19 bases remaining between them.

The chain carries TRBV27 and TRBJ1-5; the match to TRBD1 covers 9 bases. This CDR3 spans 15 amino acids. The trim removed 8 bases at V and 0 bases at J, leaving 5 bases unmatched. Germline CDR1 is MNHEY and CDR2 is SMNVEV (reference sequence). The DNA of the CDR3 is TGTGCCAGCGGGGACAGGGCATATAGCAATCAGCCCCAGCATTTT. Its protein product is CASGDRAYSNQPQHF.

This chain links TRBV29-1 with TRBJ2-7, with a possible D match to TRBD1 (6 bases). Germline V gene sequence: CDR1 SQVTM, CDR2 ANQGSEA. Trimming took 6 bases from V and 0 from J, leaving 15 bases between them. The CDR3 extends over 14 amino acids. The CDR3 coding sequence is TGCAGCGTCGCGTGGGGGACATACTCCTACGAGCAGTACTTC. It yields the protein CSVAWGTYSYEQYF.

The chain joins TRBV5-1 to TRBJ2-1; a weak D match, TRBD1 (6 bases). Germline assignment: CDR1 SGHRS and CDR2 YFSETQ. The V and J ends lost 2 bases and 6 bases respectively, with 9 bases between them. This CDR3 is built from 13 residues. Written as DNA, the CDR3 is TGCGCCAGCAGCTTTTTGGGGGCCAATGAGCAGTTCTTC. It is translated as CASSFLGANEQFF.

At least ten counts were recorded for this clonotype. The chain combines TRBV20-1 with TRBJ2-7, with a possible D match to TRBD1 (5 bases). V was shortened by 0 bases and J by 2 bases, with 14 bases between the two germline ends. Per the germline V gene, CDR1 is DFQATT and CDR2 is SNEGSKA (reference sequence). The CDR3 contains 15 residues. The CDR3 bases are TGCAGTGCTAGAGATCCCTCGACAGTTACCTACGAGCAGTACTTC. It is translated as CSARDPSTVTYEQYF.

This clonotype was seen many times. The chain is built from TRBV12-3 or TRBV12-4 and TRBJ1-4; TRBD1 aligns across 9 bases. CDR3 length: 16 residues. Trimming removed 4 bases from V and 4 bases from J; junction bases left unmatched: 7. The CDR3 here is CASSSTDRGYNEKLFF. The CDR3 region has the DNA TGTGCCAGCAGTTCTACGGACAGGGGATATAATGAAAAACTGTTTTTT.

There are many counts of this clonotype. V and J are TRBV12-3 or TRBV12-4 and TRBJ1-5, with D possibly TRBD1 on 5 matching bases. The CDR3 runs 15 residues. V was clipped by 6 bases and J by 2 bases, with 14 bases between them. The CDR3 DNA is TGTGCCAGCAGCTCCGGGACCGTGGGCAATCAGCCCCAGCATTTT. The encoded protein is CASSSGTVGNQPQHF.

This clonotype was recorded at least ten times. The V call is TRBV10-3, the J call TRBJ1-1; no clear D gene. The V and J ends lost 2 bases and 4 bases respectively, with 11 bases between them. CDR1 ENHRY and CDR2 SYGVKD come from the germline V gene. This CDR3 has 14 amino acids. Here the CDR3 reads CAISEEGQSTEAFF. Here the CDR3 DNA reads TGTGCCATCAGTGAGGAGGGCCAGAGCACTGAAGCTTTCTTT.

This clonotype appeared a few times. The gene calls are TRBV4-2 and TRBJ2-2; D unclear. Germline V lookup: CDR1 LGHNA, CDR2 YNFKEQ. The CDR3 length is 13 residues. V lost 3 bases to trimming and J lost 5 bases, with 7 bases between them. The CDR3 region is CASSQARTGELFF. CDR3 in DNA: TGTGCCAGCAGCCAGGCTAGGACCGGGGAGCTGTTTTTT.

This clonotype was seen many times. This rearrangement joins TRBV29-1 to TRBJ2-2; D is undetermined. Trimming removed 6 bases at V and 3 bases at J, with 5 bases between. Per germline, CDR1 SQVTM and CDR2 ANQGSEA. The CDR3 contains 11 residues. The CDR3 region has the DNA TGCAGCGTGCGGCACACCGGGGAGCTGTTTTTT. Residues: CSVRHTGELFF.

Of note for this clonotype: This likely came from a read error, as a far larger clone is one base away. This rearrangement joins TRBV6-4 to TRBJ1-2; weak D call: TRBD1 (6 bases). This CDR3 has 14 residues. Germline CDR1 MRHNA, CDR2 SNTAGT. CDR3 in DNA: TGTGCCCGCAGCACCGACAGGATGACTGGGGGCTACACCTTC. Protein sequence: CARSTDRMTGGYTF.

This clonotype was seen at least ten times. The chain has TRBV28 and TRBJ1-5, with 9 bases identical to TRBD1. The V gene's germline CDR1 is MDHEN and CDR2 SYDVKM. V shed 5 bases, J shed 6 bases, and the junction held 8 bases outside the gene matches. The CDR3 totals 15 residues. The CDR3 sequence: CASSIITGGIQPQHF. CDR3 sequence (DNA): TGTGCCAGCAGTATCATCACAGGGGGCATTCAGCCCCAGCATTTT.

In its sample, this clonotype was seen many times. V and J are TRBV5-6 and TRBJ1-4; 10 bases line up with TRBD1. CDR1 and CDR2 (germline): SGHDT, YYEEEE. Trimming removed 3 bases from V and 5 bases from J; junction bases left unmatched: 4. This CDR3 is 15 amino acids long. The CDR3 bases are TGTGCCAGCAGCTCGACGGGACAGGGGAATGAAAAACTGTTTTTT. It translates to CASSSTGQGNEKLFF.

J is TRBJ2-2 and V is TRBV6-1; tentatively, D is TRBD1 or TRBD2 (5 bases each). V lost 8 bases and J 3 bases, leaving 13 bases between the germline ends. There are 14 residues in the CDR3. Germline-derived CDR1 and CDR2 are MNHNS and SASEGT. The CDR3 protein is CASATGPHTGELFF. For the CDR3, the DNA is TGTGCCAGCGCCACGGGGCCGCACACCGGGGAGCTGTTTTTT.

In regard to this clonotype: This may be a read error: a much more frequent sequence differs by one nucleotide. The V call is TRBV6-1, the J call TRBJ2-7; D unclear. This CDR3 is built from 11 residues. The V and J ends lost 6 bases and 5 bases respectively, with 8 bases between them. Germline assignment: CDR1 MNHNS and CDR2 SASEGT. CDR3 sequence reads: CASSQVHEQYF. Written as DNA, the CDR3 is TGTGCCAGCAGCCAAGTCCACGAGCAGTACTTC.

This clonotype was counted many times. V is TRBV7-8 and J is TRBJ2-7; D may be TRBD2 (5 bases). Trimming took 2 bases from V and 3 from J, leaving 11 bases between them. There are 14 residues in the CDR3. CDR1 is SGHVS and CDR2 is FQNEAQ in the germline V gene. Here the CDR3 reads CASSLRWEHYEQYF. The CDR3 DNA is TGTGCCAGCAGCTTAAGGTGGGAGCACTACGAGCAGTACTTC.

This clonotype came up many times. V is TRBV20-1 and J is TRBJ2-5; D remains ambiguous. V gave up 1 base and J gave up 5 bases, with 8 bases separating them. Germline lookup yields CDR1 DFQATT and CDR2 SNEGSKA (reference sequence). The CDR3 runs to 12 residues. The CDR3 region has the DNA TGCAGTGCTAGAGTCAGTCGGGAGACCCAGTACTTC. This sequence encodes CSARVSRETQYF.

This clonotype occurred a few times. The rearrangement joins TRBV13 to TRBJ1-1; no reliable D call. This CDR3 comprises 12 residues. V dropped 0 bases and J dropped 7 bases, with 6 bases sitting between them. Germline values: CDR1 PRHDT, CDR2 FYEKMQ (reference sequence). The CDR3 here is CASSLGRLEAFF. For the CDR3, the DNA is TGTGCCAGCAGCTTAGGTCGCCTTGAAGCTTTCTTT.

The V gene is TRBV18, the J gene TRBJ2-7; 8 nucleotides match TRBD1. With 3 bases clipped from V and 2 bases from J, the junction kept 9 bases outside the gene matches. Germline V gene lookup returns CDR1 KGHSH and CDR2 LQKENI. This CDR3 contains 16 residues. The CDR3 nucleotides are TGTGCCAGCTCACCTGGTCGTGGGACAGGCCCCTACGAGCAGTACTTC. Its translation: CASSPGRGTGPYEQYF.

This clonotype has ten or more counts. The chain joins TRBV6-1 to TRBJ1-2; D gene unclear. Trimming removed 6 bases from V and 8 bases from J, with 10 bases in between. The CDR3 extends over 11 amino acids. The germline V gene has CDR1 MNHNS and CDR2 SASEGT. CDR3 protein: CASSADRGYTF. The CDR3 bases are TGTGCCAGCAGCGCTGATAGAGGCTACACCTTC.

This clonotype showed up just a few times. V is TRBV3-1 and J is TRBJ1-2; D gene ambiguous. In germline, CDR1 is LGHDT, CDR2 YNNKEL (reference sequence). CDR3 length equals 18 residues. Trimming left V 4 bases short and J 3 bases short, with 24 bases between. The CDR3 loop is CASSPSDGWTEEDYGYTF. The CDR3 bases are TGTGCCAGCAGCCCATCAGACGGATGGACCGAGGAGGACTATGGCTACACCTTC.

The table lists this clonotype with many counts. This chain uses TRBV12-3 or TRBV12-4 with TRBJ2-7; tentatively, D is TRBD2 (6 bases). Trimming left V 5 bases short and J 6 bases short, with 11 bases between. The CDR3 is made up of 12 amino acids. This chain's CDR3 is CASSRAGREQYF. CDR3 nucleotides: TGTGCCAGCAGTCGTGCGGGGCGCGAGCAGTACTTC.

The chain couples TRBV9 to TRBJ2-7; 12 nucleotides line up with TRBD2. Losses at the gene ends were 4 bases for V and 7 bases for J; bases not matched to a gene: 15. Looked up from germline, CDR1 is SGDLS and CDR2 is YYNGEE. This CDR3 is 17 amino acids long. The CDR3 loop is CASSPGLAGRMGGEQYF. The CDR3 region has the DNA TGTGCCAGCAGCCCTGGACTAGCGGGACGTATGGGCGGGGAGCAGTACTTC.

The V and J genes are TRBV6-2 or TRBV6-3 and TRBJ1-4; D remains ambiguous. Germline CDR1 MNHEY, CDR2 SVGEGT. This CDR3 has 15 residues. With 4 bases removed from V and 7 bases from J, the gap between germline ends came to 16 bases. In DNA, the CDR3 is TGTGCCAGCAGTTTAAGGGCGACGGAGGTTGAAAAACTGTTTTTT. Protein sequence: CASSLRATEVEKLFF.

This clonotype was seen ten or more times. The J gene is TRBJ1-4, the V gene TRBV20-1, with 7 bases matching TRBD1. V shed 5 bases and J 4 bases; nucleotides not matched to a gene: 4. Germline CDR1 reads DFQATT; CDR2 reads SNEGSKA (reference sequence). CDR3 size: 13 residues. CDR3 nucleotide sequence: TGCAGTGCTTGGGACAGAGATAATGAAAAACTGTTTTTT. Translation: CSAWDRDNEKLFF.

The genes are TRBV6-1 and TRBJ2-3; TRBD2 matches 10 bases. V shed 8 bases and J 4 bases; nucleotides not matched to a gene: 6. The CDR3 length is 14 residues. Germline-derived CDR1 and CDR2 are MNHNS and SASEGT. The CDR3 sequence: CASQREGRPDTQYF. CDR3 nucleotide sequence: TGTGCCAGCCAGCGGGAGGGCCGCCCAGATACGCAGTATTTT.

Turning to this clonotype: This may be a read error: a much more frequent sequence differs by one nucleotide. This rearrangement joins TRBV12-5 to TRBJ2-5; D perhaps matches TRBD2 (6 bases). CDR3 length: 13 amino acids. Germline loops: CDR1 LGHNT, CDR2 FRNRAP. CDR3 in DNA: TGTGCTAGTGGTTGGGGGGTGGAAGAGACCCAGTGCTTC. Translating it yields CASGWGVEETQCF.

This clonotype was observed many times. The V gene is TRBV7-2, the J gene TRBJ2-5; D gene ambiguous. Germline V gene lookup returns CDR1 SGHTA and CDR2 FQGNSA. V was shortened by 1 base and J by 5 bases, with 23 bases between the two germline ends. The CDR3 contains 18 residues. This CDR3 reads CASSLVSPLRPLGETQYF. The CDR3, as DNA: TGTGCCAGCAGCTTAGTTTCTCCGCTTCGGCCTTTAGGGGAGACCCAGTACTTC. Looking up the rest from reference TRBV7-2 and TRBJ2-5 gives the full variable domain: GAGVSQSPSNKVTEKGKDVELRCDPISGHTALYWYRQSLGQGLEFLIYFQGNSAPDKSGLPSDRFSAERTGGSVSTLTIQRTQQEDSAVYLCASSLVSPLRPLGETQYFGPGTRLLVL.